This T cell receptor (beta chain) was identified in a study of T cell repertoires in cytomegalovirus infection. Background on the study: Well-studied HLA-B-restricted CMV epitopes were used in the study alongside recently identified HLA-C-restricted ones. Public TCR beta signatures were indicative of both CMV infection and a matching HLA type. Study-wide results and limits: What dominated the ex vivo response were HLA-C-restricted CMV-specific TCR beta clonotypes. The study identified carriers of CMV plus the relevant HLA from cumulative public TCR beta family frequency.

Trimming cost V 0 bases and J 8 bases, with 14 bases left between them. The germline gives CDR1 SGHVS, CDR2 FNYEAQ. CDR3 length: 16 residues. TCRdb ran MiXCR on the reads and lists one entry per CDR3 protein. The sample records 50,000 to 60,000 distinct CDR3 sequences, about 18% being singletons. Worth noting for this clonotype: What it recognizes is unknown.

The TCR sequence derives from a human donor in good health (CMV status not recorded). Some clones in this sample may be carry-over from other donors' samples. The input for sequencing was CD8+ T cells from cultured PBMCs, taken from culture after CMV antigen stimulation. The gene calls are TRBV7-6 and TRBJ1-6; a weak D match, TRBD1 (6 bases). DNA of the CDR3: TGTGCCAGCAGCTTAGCGGGGGCCGGGAGGGATTCACCCCTCCACTTT. Amino acid sequence: CASSLAGAGRDSPLHF.